Each of the 26 T cell receptor beta chains below was sequenced from the same sample in a study of kidney transplant recipient with SARS-CoV-2 infection. TCRdb processed the reads anew with MiXCR; each CDR3 protein has one entry. Of some 220,000 distinct CDR3 sequences in the sample, 25% to 35% were seen once. Sequenced material: a blood sample, taken at baseline and on day 111 from a kidney transplant recipient. These receptors were taken from a male patient between 25 and 39 years old who had COVID-19 and was a kidney transplant recipient. The graft donor may have contributed some T cells.

This clonotype occurred once. Being one base from a much bigger clone, this may be a read error. This sequence joins TRBV5-1 and TRBJ2-3; D is possibly TRBD2 (5 bases). Germline lookup yields CDR1 SGHRS and CDR2 YFSETQ. This CDR3 has 16 amino acids. The DNA for the CDR3 is TGCGCCAGCAGCTTGGTAGGGCTAGCTAGCACAGATACGCGGTATTTT. This translates into CASSLVGLASTDTRYF.

In its sample, this clonotype was seen many times. This chain links TRBV18 with TRBJ2-2; a possible D gene is TRBD1 (6 bases). V was trimmed by 2 bases and J by 4 bases, leaving 11 bases between them. The CDR3 covers 15 residues. Looked up from germline, CDR1 is KGHSH and CDR2 is LQKENI. This CDR3 reads CASSPTGPGTGELFF. The DNA for the CDR3 is TGTGCCAGCTCACCAACAGGGCCGGGCACCGGGGAGCTGTTTTTT.

This clonotype was counted many times. The chain is built from TRBV5-4 and TRBJ1-1; the D gene is possibly TRBD1 (5 bases). The CDR3 has 15 residues. With 4 bases removed from V and 3 bases from J, the gap between germline ends came to 16 bases. Germline V lookup: CDR1 SGHNT, CDR2 YYREEE (reference sequence). DNA of the CDR3: TGTGCCAGCAGCGTAACCGGGACGTACTACACTGAAGCTTTCTTT. It specifies CASSVTGTYYTEAFF.

This clonotype was seen more than once but under ten times. The chain has TRBV7-2 and TRBJ2-1; 10 bases line up with TRBD2. This CDR3 is 15 amino acids long. With 4 bases clipped from V and 8 bases from J, the junction kept 8 bases outside the gene matches. The germline CDR1 and CDR2 sequences are SGHTA and FQGNSA. CDR3 sequence (DNA): TGTGCCAGCAGCTCAAGCGGGAGGGCCTGGGATGAGCAGTTCTTC. Protein product: CASSSSGRAWDEQFF.

The chain is built from TRBV10-3 and TRBJ1-1, with D perhaps matching TRBD1 (5 bases). The germline CDR1 and CDR2 sequences are ENHRY and SYGVKD. The CDR3 has 13 amino acids. The V end lost 10 bases, the J end lost 1 base, and 13 bases lay between the germline ends. CDR3 nucleotides: TGTGCCACGACTGGGGCCCAGAACACTGAAGCTTTCTTT. Translation gives CATTGAQNTEAFF.

This clonotype came up many times. The V gene is TRBV6-5, the J gene TRBJ1-2; D might be TRBD1 (5 bases). CDR1 is MNHEY, CDR2 SVGAGI, per germline. The CDR3 sequence is 15 residues long. Deletions cut 5 bases from V and 4 bases from J, with 17 bases between. The DNA of the CDR3 is TGTGCCAGCAGTGGAGATTCGGGAGGGGTCTATGGCTACACCTTC. It specifies CASSGDSGGVYGYTF.

This clonotype came up many times. The chain is built from TRBV29-1 and TRBJ1-1; the D gene is possibly TRBD1 (5 bases). The V and J ends lost 6 bases and 4 bases respectively, with 15 bases between them. The CDR3 covers 13 residues. The V gene's germline CDR1 is SQVTM and CDR2 ANQGSEA. The CDR3, as DNA: TGCAGCGTCTCCCTGGGGCCCAGCACTGAAGCTTTCTTT. Translation: CSVSLGPSTEAFF.

Of note for this clonotype: Being one base from a much bigger clone, this may be a read error. The gene calls are TRBV4-2 and TRBJ2-1; 14 nucleotides align to TRBD2. V lost 0 bases, J lost 6 bases, and 10 bases stayed unmatched. Germline V gives CDR1 LGHNA, CDR2 YNFKEQ. The CDR3 totals 19 residues. The DNA for the CDR3 is TGTGCCAGCAGCCAAGACCGAAGACTAGCGGGAGGGGGTGGCAATGAGCAGTTCTTC. As protein: CASSQDRRLAGGGGNEQFF.

This clonotype came up many times. The gene calls are TRBV7-9 and TRBJ1-5; possible D gene TRBD1, 6 bases. V lost 0 bases and J 5 bases, leaving 8 bases between the germline ends. There are 14 residues in the CDR3. Germline V gene sequence: CDR1 SEHNR, CDR2 FQNEAQ (reference sequence). CDR3 residues: CASSLAAGDQPQHF. Here the CDR3 DNA reads TGTGCCAGCAGCTTAGCGGCAGGGGATCAGCCCCAGCATTTT.

This chain links TRBV11-1 with TRBJ2-1; 7 nucleotides match TRBD2. The V gene's germline CDR1 is SGHAT and CDR2 FQDESV (reference sequence). J lost 4 bases, V lost 5 bases, and 8 bases had no gene match. The CDR3 is made up of 15 amino acids. The CDR3 protein is CASSRTRGSYNEQFF. CDR3 DNA sequence: TGTGCCAGCAGCAGGACTAGAGGGAGTTACAATGAGCAGTTCTTC.

This clonotype was counted many times. This chain uses TRBV6-2 or TRBV6-3 with TRBJ2-7; TRBD2 might be the D (6 bases). The CDR3 spans 19 residues. The germline CDR1 and CDR2 sequences are MNHEY and SVGEGT. V lost 4 bases to trimming and J lost 4 bases, with 29 bases between them. This CDR3 is CASSSLWTSEGSAGYEQYF. The CDR3 DNA reads TGTGCCAGCAGTTCGCTATGGACGAGTGAGGGTTCCGCGGGGTACGAGCAGTACTTC.

The chain combines TRBV30 with TRBJ2-3; 8 nucleotides agree with TRBD2. The CDR3 runs to 13 residues. The germline gives CDR1 GTSNPN, CDR2 SVGIG (reference sequence). V shed 2 bases and J 4 bases; nucleotides not matched to a gene: 2. This CDR3 is CAWSTGGADTQYF. The CDR3 region has the DNA TGTGCCTGGAGTACGGGGGGGGCAGATACGCAGTATTTT.

Many counts were recorded for this clonotype. The chain uses TRBV20-1 and TRBJ1-1; D is unresolved. With 5 bases removed from V and 7 bases from J, the gap between germline ends came to 14 bases. CDR1 and CDR2 (germline): DFQATT, SNEGSKA (reference sequence). There are 12 residues in the CDR3. DNA of the CDR3: TGCAGTGCTCCCCTGGGTGACTATGAAGCTTTCTTT. It yields the protein CSAPLGDYEAFF.

This clonotype was recorded at least ten times. V usage is TRBV28 and J usage is TRBJ2-3, with TRBD2 identical over 11 bases. CDR3 size: 15 residues. Germline V gives CDR1 MDHEN, CDR2 SYDVKM. The ends lost 0 bases at V and 5 bases at J; junction bases unmatched: 1. The CDR3 DNA follows: TGTGCCAGCAGTTTATGGGGGACTAGCGGAGATACGCAGTATTTT. Translating gives CASSLWGTSGDTQYF. Together with reference TRBV28 and TRBJ2-3, the CDR3 gives the full variable domain: DVKVTQSSRYLVKRTGEKVFLECVQDMDHENMFWYRQDPGLGLRLIYFSYDVKMKEKGDIPEGYSVSREKKERFSLILESASTNQTSMYLCASSLWGTSGDTQYFGPGTRLTVL.

In this sample, this clonotype turned up once. One base away lies a much larger clone, so this may be a sequencing read error. This chain joins TRBV28 and TRBJ1-6; D remains unclear. Germline V gene sequence: CDR1 MDHEN, CDR2 SYDVKM. CDR3 size: 12 residues. Trimming left V 4 bases short and J 15 bases short, with 13 bases between. This CDR3 reads CASSYAPCILHF. DNA of the CDR3: TGTGCCAGCAGTTATGCCCCCTGTATCCTCCACTTT.

This clonotype was seen ten or more times. The rearrangement uses TRBV4-1 and TRBJ1-1; D gene uncertain. The V gene's germline CDR1 is MGHRA and CDR2 YSYEKL. The length of the CDR3 is 13 residues. V lost 2 bases and J 2 bases, leaving 6 bases between the germline ends. The CDR3 bases are TGCGCCAGCAGCCAATCATTTAACACTGAAGCTTTCTTT. This sequence encodes CASSQSFNTEAFF.

As regards this clonotype: A much bigger clone sits one base away, suggesting this may be a read error. The chain recombines TRBV11-3 with TRBJ2-7; TRBD1 aligns across 7 bases. Germline CDR1 reads SGHNT; CDR2 reads YENEEA. With V trimmed by 5 bases and J by 2 bases, 12 bases remained unmatched. This CDR3 comprises 16 residues. CDR3 region: CASSLFGDRGPYEQYF. CDR3 coding DNA: TGTGCCAGCAGCCTCTTCGGGGACAGAGGTCCCTACGAGCAGTACTTC.

Comments on this clonotype: This could be a read error, since a much larger clone is one nucleotide away. CDR3 sequence reads: CATSNWNSTRKTYGYAF. DNA for the CDR3: TGTGCCACCAGTAACTGGAATAGTACCAGAAAGACCTATGGCTACGCCTTC. The rearrangement uses TRBV24-1 and TRBJ1-2; D unclear. Per the germline V gene, CDR1 is KGHDR and CDR2 is SFDVKD. The CDR3 is 17 amino acids.

In this sample, this clonotype turned up many times. The chain links TRBV6-6 to TRBJ1-1; 11 bases align to TRBD1. Looked up from germline, CDR1 is MNHNY and CDR2 is SVGAGI (reference sequence). V was clipped by 6 bases and J by 2 bases; unmatched bases: 5. CDR3 length: 15 amino acids. CDR3 protein: CASRPGTGGNTEAFF. The DNA for the CDR3 is TGTGCCAGCAGACCCGGGACAGGGGGTAACACTGAAGCTTTCTTT.

Regarding this clonotype: Given a much more abundant clone one base away, this may be a read error. V and J are TRBV12-3 or TRBV12-4 and TRBJ1-3; 10 nucleotides line up with TRBD1. The CDR3 spans 15 residues. CDR3 bases: TGTGCCAGCAGTTTGGGACAGGGGCCAGGAACCACCATATATTTT. This codes for CASSLGQGPGTTIYF.

Of note for this clonotype: Possible read error: a much larger clone is one base away. The V and J genes are TRBV28 and TRBJ2-1; D possibly corresponds to TRBD2 (6 bases). The CDR3 totals 12 residues. Between the trimmed V and J ends, which lost 5 bases and 9 bases, there was a span of 11 bases. CDR1 and CDR2 from the germline V gene are MDHEN and SYDVKM. The CDR3 DNA sequence: TGTGCCAGCAGTCTCCAAGCGGGTGAGCAGTTCTTC. Protein: CASSLQAGEQFF.

This clonotype was detected ten times or more. The chain links TRBV7-7 to TRBJ1-2; D ambiguous. CDR3 length: 17 residues. Trimming pared 2 bases from V and 4 bases from J, leaving 20 bases between. Germline lookup yields CDR1 SSHAT and CDR2 FNYEAQ (reference sequence). The CDR3 region is CASSLYYKCRKTYGYTF. The CDR3 DNA is TGTGCCAGCAGCTTATATTATAAGTGCCGAAAGACCTATGGCTACACCTTC.

The table lists this clonotype with many counts. This chain connects TRBV6-5 to TRBJ2-7; 7 positions match TRBD1. V dropped 4 bases and J dropped 3; count of bases not matched to a gene: 6. The CDR3 is made up of 14 amino acids. Germline V gene data show CDR1 as MNHEY and CDR2 as SVGAGI. CDR3 region: CASSLADRNYEQYF. The DNA of the CDR3 is TGTGCCAGCAGTTTGGCGGACAGGAACTACGAGCAGTACTTC.

Points on this clonotype: A read error is possible here, since a much larger clone lies one base away. This chain joins TRBV20-1 and TRBJ1-2; D gene ambiguous. Germline values: CDR1 DFQATT, CDR2 SNEGSKA (reference sequence). The CDR3 totals 10 residues. The CDR3 region has the DNA TGCAGTGCTAGGGAATTGGACTACCCCTTC. Amino acids: CSARELDYPF.

In this sample, this clonotype turned up many times. This chain links TRBV5-4 with TRBJ2-7; 9 nucleotides align to TRBD2. Unmatched junction bases numbered 8, after V lost 3 bases and J lost 7 bases. This CDR3 region has 14 residues. Looked up from germline, CDR1 is SGHNT and CDR2 is YYREEE (reference sequence). DNA for the CDR3: TGTGCCAGCAGCTCTTTAGCGGGAGATCTGGAGCAGTACTTC. This translates into CASSSLAGDLEQYF.

A single count supports this clonotype. Being one base from a much bigger clone, this may be a read error. The CDR3 carries no conserved terminal phenylalanine or tryptophan, so it likely arises from a read error. The rearrangement joins TRBV19 to TRBJ1-1, with 8 bases fitting TRBD1. This CDR3 comprises 14 residues. V shed 5 bases, J shed 5 bases, and the junction held 7 bases outside the gene matches. Germline V gene lookup returns CDR1 LNHDA and CDR2 SQIVND (reference sequence). Here the CDR3 reads CASSPGQVYTEAFL. CDR3 in DNA: TGTGCCAGTAGTCCGGGACAGGTATATACTGAAGCTTTCCTT.